This T cell receptor beta chain is drawn from a study of beta chain features in type 1 diabetes. Reverse transcribing all isolated RNA meant expressed TCRB transcripts were sequenced. The repertoire was sequenced with immunoSEQ multiplex PCR; TCRdb's copy has only in-frame clones and lacks some. The repertoire holds a few hundred thousand clones, around 10% seen once, with approximately 0.6% in the top ten. Study results and limitations: A moderate, significant TCRB CDR3 shortening appeared in type 1 diabetes across four CD4+ subsets.

Germline V gives CDR1 MNHNY, CDR2 SVGAGI (reference sequence). This CDR3 has 12 residues. The V gene lost 6 bases and the J gene lost 5 bases, with 11 bases spanning the gap. Worth noting for this clone: Its antigen is undetermined. Distinct nucleotide sequences in the sample also encode this CDR3.

The chain employs TRBV6-6 and TRBJ2-7, with D uncertain. The source is a man aged 25-45 years with type 1 diabetes. The sequenced sample was central memory CD4+ T cells from blood. In nucleotides, the CDR3 is TGTGCCAGCAGCCCTACTCGGGACGAGCAGTACTTC. Translated: CASSPTRDEQYF.